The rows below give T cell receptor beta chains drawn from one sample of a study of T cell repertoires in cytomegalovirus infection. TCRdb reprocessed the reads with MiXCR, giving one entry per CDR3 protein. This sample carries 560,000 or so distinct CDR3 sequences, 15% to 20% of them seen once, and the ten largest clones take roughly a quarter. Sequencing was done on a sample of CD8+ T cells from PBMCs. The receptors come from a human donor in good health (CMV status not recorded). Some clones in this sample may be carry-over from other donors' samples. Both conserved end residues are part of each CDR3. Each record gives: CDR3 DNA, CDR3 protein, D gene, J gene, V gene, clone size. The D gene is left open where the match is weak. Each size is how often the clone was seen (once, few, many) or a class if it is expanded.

DNA: TGTGCCACCAGTGAACGGACAGGTGGGAGCAATCAGCCCCAGCATTTT
CDR3: CATSERTGGSNQPQHF
D: TRBD1
J: TRBJ1-5
V: TRBV24-1
size: few

DNA: TGTGCCAGCAGCTTAGAACTAGCGGGGGGTGGTAGTGAGCAGTTCTTC
CDR3: CASSLELAGGGSEQFF
D: TRBD2
J: TRBJ2-1
V: TRBV11-2
size: few

DNA: TGTGCCAGCAGCTCAGACGGGACTAGCGGGAGAGATACGCAGTATTTT
CDR3: CASSSDGTSGRDTQYF
D: TRBD2
J: TRBJ2-3
V: TRBV7-9
size: few

DNA: TGCGCCAGCAGCTTGGGTACGTCCCCCTACGAGCAGTACTTC
CDR3: CASSLGTSPYEQYF
D: -
J: TRBJ2-7
V: TRBV5-1
size: many

DNA: TGTGCCAGCAGCTTAGATCGGGAAGGCTACACCTTC
CDR3: CASSLDREGYTF
D: -
J: TRBJ1-2
V: TRBV11-2
size: many

DNA: TGTGCCAGCAGCTTGGGAGCGAATGAAAAACTGTTTTTT
CDR3: CASSLGANEKLFF
D: -
J: TRBJ1-4
V: TRBV5-6
size: few

DNA: TGTGCCAGCAGCTTGGGGGGAGGGGCCTACGAGCAGTACTTC
CDR3: CASSLGGGAYEQYF
D: TRBD2
J: TRBJ2-7
V: TRBV11-2
size: many

DNA: TGTGCCAGCAAGGGGGTGGCCTATAATTCACCCCTCCACTTT
CDR3: CASKGVAYNSPLHF
D: -
J: TRBJ1-6
V: TRBV27
size: few

DNA: TGTGCCAGCAGCTTAGTTCGGACAGGGGGCGTTCAGACCCAGTACTTC
CDR3: CASSLVRTGGVQTQYF
D: TRBD1
J: TRBJ2-5
V: TRBV7-9
size: many

DNA: TGCAGTGCTAGAGATGAGCGGGAGTCCTCCTACGAGCAGTACTTC
CDR3: CSARDERESSYEQYF
D: TRBD2
J: TRBJ2-7
V: TRBV20-1
size: many